The rows below give T cell receptor beta chains drawn from one sample of a study of cytomegalovirus exposure and HLA in healthy donors. The protocol was immunoSEQ multiplex PCR, while the TCRdb copy is restricted to in-frame clones and leaves out a portion. The table records over 80,000 clones, under 90% of them present only once. The sequenced sample was PBMCs. The receptor source for this set is a man aged 45-65 years in good health and CMV-seronegative. CDR3s include the opening cysteine and the closing phenylalanine or tryptophan. The order of the fields is clone size, D gene, J gene, V gene, CDR3 protein, CDR3 DNA. A D gene is named only where the DNA matches it firmly. Clone sizes are given selectively: once, few, many, or a class where the clone is expanded.

>few|NA|TRBJ2-5|TRBV5-4
CASSLAGSPVETQYF
TGTGCCAGCAGCTTGGCCGGGTCGCCGGTCGAGACCCAGTACTTC
>NA|NA|TRBJ1-1|TRBV19
CASNRPGHPNTEAFF
TGTGCCAGTAATCGACCGGGACACCCAAACACTGAAGCTTTCTTT
>NA|NA|TRBJ1-2|TRBV5-5
CASSAESWDGYTF
TGTGCCAGCAGCGCGGAATCCTGGGATGGCTACACCTTC
>NA|TRBD2|TRBJ2-3|TRBV28
CASSPISGSITDTQYF
TGTGCCAGCAGTCCCATTAGCGGGAGCATCACAGATACGCAGTATTTT
>NA|NA|TRBJ2-7|TRBV4-3
CASSQDGRADEQYF
TGCGCCAGCAGCCAAGATGGGCGGGCCGACGAGCAGTACTTC
>few|TRBD2|TRBJ2-7|TRBV25-1
CASSDITSVGAYEQYF
TGTGCCAGCAGTGACATTACTAGCGTAGGAGCCTACGAGCAGTACTTC
>NA|TRBD1|TRBJ1-2|TRBV9
CASTPDRGYGYTF
TGTGCCAGCACCCCGGACAGGGGATATGGCTACACCTTC
>NA|TRBD1|TRBJ1-5|TRBV7-8
CASSSRTGHQPQHF
TGTGCCAGCAGCTCGCGGACAGGACATCAGCCCCAGCATTTT
>few|NA|TRBJ1-5|TRBV19
CASSVGTGGQPQHF
TGTGCCAGTAGTGTAGGTACGGGCGGGCAGCCCCAGCATTTT
>few|TRBD1|TRBJ1-4|TRBV4-1
CASSQEGTGFEKLFF
TGCGCCAGCAGCCAAGAAGGGACAGGGTTTGAAAAACTGTTTTTT
>NA|TRBD2|TRBJ2-3|TRBV5-5
CASSRTSGTDTQYF
TGTGCCAGCAGCCGGACTAGCGGCACAGATACGCAGTATTTT
>NA|NA|TRBJ2-2|TRBV5-1
CASSLGDLANTGELFF
TGCGCCAGCAGCCTTGGTGATCTAGCGAACACCGGGGAGCTGTTTTTT
>NA|NA|TRBJ2-2|TRBV12-2
CASRLIPGLAGEFTGELFF
TGTGCAAGTCGCTTAATCCCGGGACTAGCGGGAGAATTCACCGGGGAGCTGTTTTTT
>NA|NA|TRBJ1-4|TRBV5-1
CASSLGTNNEKLFF
TGCGCCAGCAGCTTGGGGACAAATAATGAAAAACTGTTTTTT
>NA|TRBD1|TRBJ1-1|TRBV7-3
CASSSHPRGRGRNTEAFF
TGTGCCAGCAGCTCACACCCCCGTGGCAGGGGGCGGAACACTGAAGCTTTCTTT
>NA|TRBD1|TRBJ1-2|TRBV29-1
CSVGDLDRAYGYTF
TGCAGCGTTGGGGATCTAGACAGGGCCTATGGCTACACCTTC
>NA|TRBD2|TRBJ2-7|TRBV6-6
CASSAPPLALQYF
TGTGCCAGCAGTGCCCCCCCACTAGCGCTCCAGTACTTC
>NA|TRBD2|TRBJ2-3|TRBV7-3
CASSAGEDTQYF
TGTGCCAGCAGCGCGGGGGAAGATACGCAGTATTTT
>once|TRBD1|TRBJ1-5|TRBV28
CASSPGQGERSNQPQHF
TGTGCCAGCAGTCCCGGACAGGGGGAAAGGAGCAATCAGCCCCAGCATTTT
>NA|NA|TRBJ1-5|TRBV5-1
CASSLVPGYSNQPQHF
TGCGCCAGCAGCTTGGTCCCCGGTTATAGCAATCAGCCCCAGCATTTT
>NA|NA|TRBJ1-3|TRBV6-1
CASSEVAISGNTIYF
TGTGCCAGCAGTGAAGTAGCCATCTCTGGAAACACCATATATTTT
>NA|NA|TRBJ2-7|TRBV6-6
CASRLGRGNYEQYF
TGTGCCAGCAGATTGGGTCGGGGAAACTACGAGCAGTACTTC
>NA|TRBD2|TRBJ2-1|TRBV7-9
CASSQSSGRRNEQFF
TGTGCCAGCAGCCAGAGTAGCGGGAGGAGGAATGAGCAGTTCTTC
>NA|NA|TRBJ2-1|TRBV5-1
CASSTQGLNEQFF
TGCGCCAGCAGCACACAGGGTCTCAATGAGCAGTTCTTC
>NA|NA|TRBJ1-5|TRBV28
CASSFLGGNQPQHF
TGTGCCAGCAGTTTTTTGGGAGGCAATCAGCCCCAGCATTTC
>NA|TRBD2|TRBJ2-1|TRBV6-1
CASNLAGGSYNEQFF
TGTGCCAGCAACCTCGCGGGGGGCTCCTACAATGAGCAGTTCTTC
>NA|NA|TRBJ2-7|TRBV19
CATQTASYEQYF
TGTGCCACCCAGACAGCCTCCTACGAGCAGTACTTC
>NA|NA|TRBJ1-1|TRBV19
CASSIGGQRNTEAFF
TGTGCCAGTAGTATTGGAGGACAGAGGAACACTGAAGCTTTCTTT
>NA|TRBD2|TRBJ2-5|TRBV28
CASSNLGLAGGETQYF
TGTGCCAGCAGCAATCTGGGGCTAGCGGGAGGGGAGACCCAGTACTTC
>NA|NA|TRBJ2-3|TRBV14
CASSTRHQGTDTQYF
TGTGCCAGCAGCACAAGGCACCAGGGCACAGATACGCAGTATTTT
>NA|NA|TRBJ2-5|TRBV28
CASRDFQETQYF
TGTGCCAGTAGGGACTTCCAAGAGACCCAGTACTTC
>NA|NA|TRBJ2-1|TRBV7-9
CSSSLSNEQFF
TGTTCCAGCAGCCTCTCCAATGAGCAGTTCTTC
>NA|NA|TRBJ2-1|TRBV9
CASSAATGVNYNEQFF
TGTGCCAGCAGCGCCGCGACGGGGGTAAACTACAATGAGCAGTTCTTC
>NA|NA|TRBJ2-7|TRBV19
CASRGLDYEQYF
TGTGCCAGTAGGGGACTGGACTACGAGCAGTACTTC
>NA|TRBD1|TRBJ2-2|TRBV7-3
CASSPSRGTGELFF
TGTGCCAGCAGCCCGTCCAGGGGGACCGGGGAGCTGTTTTTT
>NA|NA|TRBJ2-7|TRBV28
CASSRGGVPREQYF
TGTGCCAGCTCTCGTGGAGGGGTCCCCCGAGAGCAGTACTTC
>NA|NA|TRBJ2-3|TRBV5-1
CASSPGWETATDTQYF
TGCGCCAGCAGCCCGGGGTGGGAGACGGCGACAGATACGCAGTATTTT
>NA|NA|TRBJ2-1|TRBV25-1
CADKQDGYYNEQFF
TGTGCCGACAAACAGGACGGTTATTACAATGAGCAGTTCTTC
>NA|NA|TRBJ2-7|TRBV10-3
CAISGGPPVYEQYF
TGTGCCATCAGTGGCGGGCCGCCGGTCTACGAGCAGTACTTC
>once|NA|TRBJ1-2|TRBV2
CASKSTREYGYTF
TGTGCCAGCAAGTCAACGCGGGAGTATGGCTACACCTTC
>NA|TRBD1|TRBJ1-4|TRBV27
CASSLYGQAATNEKLFF
TGTGCCAGCAGTTTATACGGACAGGCAGCAACTAATGAAAAACTGTTTTTT
>NA|NA|TRBJ1-5|TRBV7-9
CASSPARGSNQPQHF
TGTGCCAGCAGCCCGGCCAGGGGTAGCAATCAGCCCCAGCATTTT
>NA|TRBD1|TRBJ1-4|TRBV30
CAWDRGSTNEKLFF
TGTGCCTGGGACAGGGGGTCCACTAATGAAAAACTGTTTTTT